Below are 20 T cell receptor beta chains sequenced from a single sample in a study of beta chain features in type 1 diabetes. The whole isolated RNA underwent reverse transcription, so sequencing captured expressed TCRB transcripts. Using immunoSEQ multiplex PCR, the repertoire was profiled, and TCRdb retains in-frame clones only, with some absent. This table has 200,000 to 300,000 clones, 68% appearing once. The sequencing input was naive CD4+ T cells from blood. Receptor source: a man aged 25-45 years in good health.

The rearrangement uses TRBV30 and TRBJ2-1, with 8 nucleotides matching TRBD2. CDR1 and CDR2 (germline): GTSNPN, SVGIG (reference sequence). V shed 0 bases and J 4 bases; nucleotides not matched to a gene: 8. The CDR3 spans 16 residues. The CDR3 DNA sequence: TGTGCCTGGAGTGTCTCACTAGCGGCTATGTACAATGAGCAGTTCTTC. This encodes CAWSVSLAAMYNEQFF.

This chain uses TRBV18 with TRBJ2-1; no clear D gene. The CDR3 spans 12 residues. Germline V gene sequence: CDR1 KGHSH, CDR2 LQKENI. The V and J ends lost 5 bases and 9 bases respectively, with 11 bases between them. CDR3 amino acids: CASSTARGEQFF. The CDR3 region has the DNA TGTGCCAGCTCAACGGCGAGAGGTGAGCAGTTCTTC. Drawing the rest from reference TRBV18 and TRBJ2-1, the complete variable domain is NAGVMQNPRHLVRRRGQEARLRCSPMKGHSHVYWYRQLPEEGLKFMVYLQKENIIDESGMPKERFSAEFPKEGPSILRIQQVVRGDSAAYFCASSTARGEQFFGPGTRLTVL.

The rearrangement links TRBV18 to TRBJ2-3; D perhaps matches TRBD2 (5 bases). V lost 2 bases and J lost 5, with 14 bases in between. This CDR3 has 15 amino acids. In germline, CDR1 is KGHSH, CDR2 LQKENI. CDR3 sequence reads: CASSPSPSWGDTQYF. CDR3 in DNA: TGTGCCAGCTCACCAAGCCCTAGCTGGGGAGATACGCAGTATTTT. The variable domain in full, with the rest retrieved from reference TRBV18 and TRBJ2-3, is NAGVMQNPRHLVRRRGQEARLRCSPMKGHSHVYWYRQLPEEGLKFMVYLQKENIIDESGMPKERFSAEFPKEGPSILRIQQVVRGDSAAYFCASSPSPSWGDTQYFGPGTRLTVL.

This rearrangement joins TRBV4-2 to TRBJ2-3; TRBD2 matches at 7 bases. The CDR3 contains 15 residues. Germline assignment: CDR1 LGHNA and CDR2 YNFKEQ. V gave up 4 bases and J gave up 2 bases; unmatched junction bases: 6. CDR3 loop: CASSRHRDYTDTQYF. The CDR3 nucleotides are TGTGCCAGCAGCCGACACCGGGACTACACAGATACGCAGTATTTT.

This chain links TRBV11-2 with TRBJ2-1; perhaps TRBD2 as D (6 bases). V gave up 1 base and J gave up 0 bases, with 10 bases separating them. The CDR3 is made up of 16 amino acids. CDR1 and CDR2 from the germline V gene are SGHAT and FQNNGV. The CDR3 reads CASSLVAGRSYNEQFF. The CDR3 DNA reads TGTGCCAGCAGCTTAGTTGCGGGACGCTCCTACAATGAGCAGTTCTTC.

The rearrangement links TRBV29-1 to TRBJ1-2; perhaps TRBD1 as D (6 bases). The germline V gene has CDR1 SQVTM and CDR2 ANQGSEA. This CDR3 has 12 residues. V lost 5 bases and J 2 bases, leaving 9 bases between the germline ends. As DNA, the CDR3 is TGCAGCGTTCATACAGGGAACTATGGCTACACCTTC. Protein product: CSVHTGNYGYTF.

This chain uses TRBV14 with TRBJ2-2; unclear D gene. The CDR3 runs 14 residues. CDR1 is SGHDN and CDR2 is FVKESK in the germline V gene. Between the trimmed V and J ends, which lost 4 bases and 7 bases, there was a span of 13 bases. The CDR3 bases are TGTGCCAGCAGCCTCCTCTCCCGGCACGGGGAGCTGTTTTTT. Its translation is CASSLLSRHGELFF.

The chain joins TRBV19 to TRBJ2-6; TRBD1 is a possible D gene (5 bases). V was clipped by 8 bases and J by 1 base, with 9 bases between them. This CDR3 has 14 amino acids. Germline V lookup: CDR1 LNHDA, CDR2 SQIVND (reference sequence). CDR3 sequence reads: CASERQSGANVLTF. Here the CDR3 DNA reads TGTGCCAGTGAACGACAGTCTGGGGCCAACGTCCTGACTTTC.

This clone turned up a few times. The CDR3 spells CAWSVRRGSEQYF. Here the CDR3 DNA reads TGTGCCTGGAGTGTACGGCGGGGGTCCGAGCAGTACTTC. The chain joins TRBV30 to TRBJ2-7; 7 nucleotides line up with TRBD2. Germline loops: CDR1 GTSNPN, CDR2 SVGIG (reference sequence). The CDR3 contains 13 residues. V was pared by 0 bases and J by 6 bases, with 5 bases of the junction left unmatched.

Concerning this clone itself: This specimen includes other DNA sequences encoding the same CDR3. The chain recombines TRBV4-3 with TRBJ2-1; D perhaps matches TRBD1 (5 bases). Trimming pared 1 base from V and 7 bases from J, leaving 8 bases between. This CDR3 is built from 13 residues. Germline values: CDR1 LGHNA, CDR2 YSLEER. Here the CDR3 reads CASSQVRGNEQFF. In DNA form, the CDR3 reads TGCGCCAGCAGCCAAGTAAGGGGTAATGAGCAGTTCTTC.

The table lists this clone with a few counts. V usage is TRBV21-1 and J usage is TRBJ2-7. TRBV21-1 constitutes a pseudogene. CDR3 length: 12 residues. In nucleotides, the CDR3 is TGTGCCAGCAGTCCCCCGAAATACGAGCAGTACTTC. It yields the protein CASSPPKYEQYF.

V gene TRBV14 combines with J gene TRBJ1-1; 8 nucleotides align to TRBD1. CDR1 is SGHDN and CDR2 is FVKESK in the germline V gene. V trimming: 2 bases; J trimming: 10 bases; junction bases outside the gene matches: 9. The CDR3 length is 14 residues. CDR3 loop: CASSQQTGAWGAFF. In DNA, the CDR3 is TGTGCCAGCAGCCAACAGACAGGGGCTTGGGGAGCTTTCTTT.

The chain carries TRBV7-9 and TRBJ1-4; TRBD1 is a possible D gene (6 bases). The germline gives CDR1 SEHNR, CDR2 FQNEAQ (reference sequence). V lost 10 bases and J lost 8, with 17 bases in between. The CDR3 spans 13 residues. The CDR3 is CATHRAGGEKLFF. The CDR3 DNA is TGTGCCACCCACAGGGCTGGCGGCGAAAAACTGTTTTTT.

The CDR3 sequence: CSGPAREQFF. DNA of the CDR3: TGCAGTGGGCCAGCGCGTGAGCAGTTCTTC. The V call is TRBV20-1, the J call TRBJ2-1, with D unresolved. With 7 bases removed from V and 9 bases from J, the gap between germline ends came to 10 bases. This CDR3 comprises 10 residues. Looked up from germline, CDR1 is DFQATT and CDR2 is SNEGSKA (reference sequence).

V gene TRBV11-2 combines with J gene TRBJ2-1; 8 bases align to TRBD2. The CDR3 sequence is 16 residues long. CDR1 is SGHAT, CDR2 FQNNGV, per germline. The J segment lost 4 bases and the V segment lost 5 bases, leaving 10 bases of the junction unmatched. This chain's CDR3 is CASSHLLAERYNEQFF. The CDR3 DNA reads as TGTGCCAGCAGCCACCTACTAGCGGAACGTTACAATGAGCAGTTCTTC.

This chain links TRBV13 with TRBJ1-6; 7 bases agree with TRBD1. The germline V gene has CDR1 PRHDT and CDR2 FYEKMQ (reference sequence). V gave up 2 bases and J gave up 10 bases; unmatched junction bases: 11. There are 16 residues in the CDR3. CDR3 DNA sequence: TGTGCCAGCAGCTTATTTGCCCGACAGGGAGGATCACCCCTCCACTTT. Translation gives CASSLFARQGGSPLHF.

The V call is TRBV6-5, the J call TRBJ2-1; D not certain. V lost 6 bases, J lost 5 bases, and 8 bases lay in between. The CDR3 contains 12 residues. Germline assignment: CDR1 MNHEY and CDR2 SVGAGI. The CDR3 DNA is TGTGCCAGCAGCACCTACAACAATGAGCAGTTCTTC. Its protein product is CASSTYNNEQFF.

The chain carries TRBV11-2 and TRBJ2-3; possibly TRBD2 for D (6 bases). This CDR3 has 17 amino acids. V was clipped by 1 base and J by 7 bases, with 21 bases between them. Germline values: CDR1 SGHAT, CDR2 FQNNGV. CDR3 region: CASSLGSAGYAGNTQYF. The DNA for the CDR3 is TGTGCCAGCAGCTTAGGTTCGGCGGGGTACGCGGGCAATACGCAGTATTTT.

This clone was counted a few times. The chain has TRBV30 and TRBJ1-5; D not certain. Trimming removed 2 bases from V and 9 bases from J, with 8 bases in between. The CDR3 extends over 11 amino acids. Germline V gene lookup returns CDR1 GTSNPN and CDR2 SVGIG (reference sequence). CDR3: CAWSNIGPQHF. As DNA, the CDR3 is TGTGCCTGGAGTAATATTGGGCCCCAGCATTTT.

The chain employs TRBV4-3 and TRBJ1-5; no firm D call. Per the germline V gene, CDR1 is LGHNA and CDR2 is YSLEER. The V and J ends lost 0 bases and 0 bases respectively, with 6 bases between them. The CDR3 is made up of 15 amino acids. CDR3 sequence: CASSQDRGSNQPQHF. The CDR3 region has the DNA TGCGCCAGCAGCCAAGATCGAGGTAGCAATCAGCCCCAGCATTTT.